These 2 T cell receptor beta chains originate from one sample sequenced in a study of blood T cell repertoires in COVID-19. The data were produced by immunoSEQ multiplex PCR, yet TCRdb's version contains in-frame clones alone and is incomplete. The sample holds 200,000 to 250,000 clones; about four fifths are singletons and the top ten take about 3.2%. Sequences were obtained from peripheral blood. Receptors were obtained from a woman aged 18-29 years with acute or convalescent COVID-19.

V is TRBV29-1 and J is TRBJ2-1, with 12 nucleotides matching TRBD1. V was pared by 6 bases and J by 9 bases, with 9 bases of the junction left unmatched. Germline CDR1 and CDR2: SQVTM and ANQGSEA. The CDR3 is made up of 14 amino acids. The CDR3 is CSVEGQGAAGEQFF. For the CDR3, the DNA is TGCAGCGTCGAGGGACAGGGGGCGGCGGGTGAGCAGTTCTTC.

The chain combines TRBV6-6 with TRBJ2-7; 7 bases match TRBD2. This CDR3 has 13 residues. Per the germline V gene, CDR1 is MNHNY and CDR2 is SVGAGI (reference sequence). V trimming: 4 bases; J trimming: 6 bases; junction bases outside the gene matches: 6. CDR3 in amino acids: CASSSLGGVEQYF. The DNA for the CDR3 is TGTGCCAGCAGTTCCCTGGGAGGGGTCGAGCAGTACTTC.